Each of the 21 T cell receptor beta chains below was sequenced from the same sample in a study of blood T cell repertoires in COVID-19 (dated by TCRdb to about 2020). The library was obtained by the immunoSEQ multiplex PCR assay. This is the immuneACCESS table as TCRdb keeps it, with only in-frame sequences that have V and J called. A part of the clones is gone; compared with another copy, unresolved V genes explain less than half, and the rest is unexplained. This sample comprises approximately 220,000 clones, around 87% of them detected only once. More than 2.5% of the sample lies in the top ten. Sequencing input: peripheral blood. These TCRs come from a man aged 55 to 70 with acute or convalescent COVID-19.

The chain recombines TRBV6-4 with TRBJ2-3; 10 nucleotides agree with TRBD2. The germline V gene encodes CDR1 MRHNA and CDR2 SNTAGT. The CDR3 covers 15 residues. The V gene end was trimmed by 2 bases and the J gene end by 6 bases; junction bases not matched to a gene: 5. CDR3 DNA sequence: TGTGCCAGCAGTGACCAAGCGGGGGGGCCTGATACGCAGTATTTT. This codes for CASSDQAGGPDTQYF.

The chain employs TRBV11-2 and TRBJ1-5, with D maybe TRBD1 (5 bases). Germline values: CDR1 SGHAT, CDR2 FQNNGV. The CDR3 covers 16 residues. With 4 bases removed from V and 0 bases from J, the gap between germline ends came to 13 bases. DNA of the CDR3: TGTGCCAGCAGCTCTAGCGGGGGAGATAGCAATCAGCCCCAGCATTTT. The encoded protein is CASSSSGGDSNQPQHF.

The rearrangement links TRBV6-5 to TRBJ1-4; 7 nucleotides line up with TRBD1. This CDR3 has 15 residues. Germline CDR1 reads MNHEY; CDR2 reads SVGAGI. The V segment lost 6 bases and the J segment 1 base; nucleotides outside the gene matches: 5. The CDR3 coding sequence is TGTGCCAGCAGGGACCGGACAGGAACTAATGAAAAACTGTTTTTT. Translation: CASRDRTGTNEKLFF.

The CDR3 nucleotides read TGCGCCAGCAGCTTGACTAGCGGAAGCTCCTACGAGCAGTACTTC. Translated, it gives CASSLTSGSSYEQYF. This chain links TRBV5-1 with TRBJ2-7, with 8 bases that match TRBD2. This CDR3 has 15 amino acids. The germline V gene encodes CDR1 SGHRS and CDR2 YFSETQ. V shed 1 base, J shed 0 bases, and the junction held 3 bases outside the gene matches.

The rearrangement uses TRBV6-1 and TRBJ1-4; a weak D match, TRBD1 (6 bases). The CDR3 runs to 17 residues. V was pared by 2 bases and J by 3 bases, with 16 bases between. Germline CDR1 reads MNHNS; CDR2 reads SASEGT. The CDR3 reads CASSESAWRTANEKLFF. The CDR3 DNA follows: TGTGCCAGCAGTGAAAGCGCCTGGAGGACAGCTAATGAAAAACTGTTTTTT.

This chain links TRBV7-9 with TRBJ2-3, with D perhaps matching TRBD1 (6 bases). In germline, CDR1 is SEHNR, CDR2 FQNEAQ (reference sequence). V lost 1 base to trimming and J lost 0 bases, with 8 bases between them. The CDR3 is 15 residues long. This chain's CDR3 is CASSLGGRSTDTQYF. The CDR3 region has the DNA TGTGCCAGCAGCTTAGGGGGGCGAAGCACAGATACGCAGTATTTT.

The chain uses TRBV5-4 and TRBJ2-1, with TRBD2 as a possible D gene (6 bases). The V gene lost 5 bases and the J gene lost 5 bases, with 11 bases spanning the gap. This CDR3 is 13 amino acids long. The germline V gene encodes CDR1 SGHNT and CDR2 YYREEE (reference sequence). The CDR3 is CASRSGGDNEQFF. As DNA, the CDR3 is TGTGCCAGCAGATCCGGGGGAGACAATGAGCAGTTCTTC.

This clone was seen just once. CDR3 residues: CASSEGQGMGMNTEAFF. In DNA, the CDR3 is TGTGCCAGCAGTGAAGGGCAGGGTATGGGAATGAACACTGAAGCTTTCTTT. V is TRBV2 and J is TRBJ1-1, with TRBD1 as a possible D gene (5 bases). The V end lost 1 base, the J end lost 0 bases, and 15 bases lay between the germline ends. Per germline, CDR1 SNHLY and CDR2 FYNNEI. The CDR3 sequence is 17 residues long.

The chain is built from TRBV19 and TRBJ1-5, with D perhaps TRBD1 (5 bases). The germline V gene has CDR1 LNHDA and CDR2 SQIVND (reference sequence). The CDR3 loop spans 17 amino acids. Trimming stripped 4 bases from V and 0 bases from J, with 16 bases between. This CDR3 reads CASSTAEGLNSNQPQHF. The CDR3 DNA follows: TGTGCCAGTAGTACGGCGGAGGGGTTGAATAGCAATCAGCCCCAGCATTTT.

The gene calls are TRBV27 and TRBJ2-5, with 15 bases lining up with TRBD2. Germline V gene sequence: CDR1 MNHEY, CDR2 SMNVEV (reference sequence). V was clipped by 5 bases and J by 7 bases; unmatched bases: 5. The CDR3 is made up of 15 amino acids. CDR3 protein: CASSGTSGGMRTQYF. CDR3 bases: TGTGCCAGCAGTGGGACTAGCGGGGGGATGCGGACCCAGTACTTC.

This CDR3 is CASSDHPTGGNEKLFF. CDR3 DNA: TGTGCCAGCAGTGACCACCCAACAGGGGGCAATGAAAAACTGTTTTTT. The V and J genes are TRBV6-1 and TRBJ1-4, with 9 positions matching TRBD1. The CDR3 runs to 16 residues. V was pared by 3 bases and J by 5 bases, with 7 bases of the junction left unmatched. Germline lookup yields CDR1 MNHNS and CDR2 SASEGT.

J is TRBJ1-6 and V is TRBV9; 12 bases map to TRBD1. Germline V gives CDR1 SGDLS, CDR2 YYNGEE. This CDR3 has 15 residues. J gave up 7 bases and V 2 bases, and 1 base lay outside the gene matches. This chain's CDR3 is CASSVGTGGNSPLHF. The CDR3 bases are TGTGCCAGCAGCGTTGGGACAGGGGGCAATTCACCCCTCCACTTT. The full variable domain, in which reference TRBV9 and TRBJ1-6 provide the parts outside the CDR3, is DSGVTQTPKHLITATGQRVTLRCSPRSGDLSVYWYQQSLDQGLQFLIQYYNGEERAKGNILERFSAQQFPDLHSELNLSSLELGDSALYFCASSVGTGGNSPLHFGNGTRLTVT.

This clone has a handful of counts. The V and J genes are TRBV6-2 or TRBV6-3 and TRBJ1-5, with TRBD1 matching 7 bases. The CDR3 runs to 14 residues. Germline CDR1 reads MNHEY; CDR2 reads SVGEGT. Trimming removed 5 bases from V and 6 bases from J; junction bases left unmatched: 7. CDR3 DNA sequence: TGTGCCAGCAGTCATGACAGGGATCCTCAGCCCCAGCATTTT. Protein sequence: CASSHDRDPQPQHF.

This rearrangement joins TRBV5-5 to TRBJ2-7; 9 nucleotides agree with TRBD1. The CDR3 is made up of 14 amino acids. The J segment lost 4 bases and the V segment lost 0 bases, leaving 2 bases of the junction unmatched. The germline V gene encodes CDR1 SGHKS and CDR2 YYEKEE (reference sequence). CDR3 protein: CASSLGGQGYEQYF. The CDR3 coding sequence is TGTGCCAGCAGCTTGGGGGGACAGGGTTACGAGCAGTACTTC. The full variable domain, rest sourced from reference TRBV5-5 and TRBJ2-7, is DAGVTQSPTHLIKTRGQQVTLRCSPISGHKSVSWYQQVLGQGPQFIFQYYEKEERGRGNFPDRFSARQFPNYSSELNVNALLLGDSALYLCASSLGGQGYEQYFGPGTRLTVT.

The chain joins TRBV27 to TRBJ1-2, with 8 bases lining up with TRBD1. Germline V lookup: CDR1 MNHEY, CDR2 SMNVEV (reference sequence). V trimming: 5 bases; J trimming: 4 bases; junction bases outside the gene matches: 9. This CDR3 comprises 15 residues. The CDR3 reads CASSPRQGRVYGYTF. The CDR3, as DNA: TGTGCCAGCAGTCCCCGACAGGGGCGGGTCTATGGCTACACCTTC.

The rearrangement uses TRBV19 and TRBJ1-2, with 7 bases matching TRBD1. From germline, CDR1 is LNHDA and CDR2 SQIVND (reference sequence). This CDR3 region has 15 residues. J gave up 2 bases and V 1 base, and 4 bases lay outside the gene matches. The CDR3 spells CASSIGRGQNYGYTF. The CDR3 DNA reads as TGTGCCAGTAGTATAGGAAGGGGGCAGAACTATGGCTACACCTTC.

The chain links TRBV7-9 to TRBJ1-6; D perhaps matches TRBD1 (5 bases). This CDR3 spans 15 amino acids. Per germline, CDR1 SEHNR and CDR2 FQNEAQ (reference sequence). V lost 1 base and J 9 bases, leaving 13 bases between the germline ends. The CDR3 DNA sequence: TGTGCCAGCAGCTTAGTGACGGGGGTCGGTTCACCCCTCCACTTT. Encoded protein: CASSLVTGVGSPLHF.

V and J are TRBV7-9 and TRBJ1-3; TRBD1 might be the D (6 bases). This CDR3 is 15 amino acids long. V lost 6 bases and J 2 bases, leaving 14 bases between the germline ends. Looked up from germline, CDR1 is SEHNR and CDR2 is FQNEAQ (reference sequence). DNA of the CDR3: TGTGCCAGCAGGCCCCGGACAGTGCCTGGAAACACCATATATTTT. Protein product: CASRPRTVPGNTIYF.

The rearrangement uses TRBV9 and TRBJ2-1, with 12 bases matching TRBD2. After removal of 4 bases from V and 8 bases from J, the junction contained 7 bases not matched to a gene. The CDR3 runs to 15 residues. The V gene's germline CDR1 is SGDLS and CDR2 YYNGEE. The CDR3 sequence is CASSPRLAGVDEQFF. The CDR3 DNA is TGTGCCAGCAGCCCACGACTAGCGGGGGTGGATGAGCAGTTCTTC.

This chain uses TRBV5-1 with TRBJ2-3, with 10 positions matching TRBD2. The CDR3 spans 17 residues. J lost 4 bases, V lost 0 bases, and 8 bases had no gene match. CDR1 SGHRS and CDR2 YFSETQ come from the germline V gene. The CDR3, as DNA: TGCGCCAGCAGCTTGGTGGCTAGCGGGGGCGCGGCAGATACGCAGTATTTT. Translating gives CASSLVASGGAADTQYF.

The chain recombines TRBV5-1 with TRBJ1-1, with TRBD1 identical over 12 bases. The CDR3 contains 16 residues. CDR1 is SGHRS and CDR2 is YFSETQ in the germline V gene. J was trimmed by 3 bases and V by 5 bases; bases with no gene match: 8. This CDR3 reads CASRETGTGGYTEAFF. The CDR3, as DNA: TGCGCCAGCAGGGAAACCGGGACAGGGGGCTACACTGAAGCTTTCTTT.